Shown below are 30 T cell receptor beta chains from a single sample sequenced in a study of kidney transplant recipient with SARS-CoV-2 infection. TCRdb passed the reads through MiXCR, listing each CDR3 protein once. The sample has fewer than 250,000 distinct CDR3 sequences, 25% to 35% seen once. This specimen consisted of a blood sample, obtained at baseline and on day 111 from a kidney transplant recipient. These receptors were obtained from a male patient in his 30s who had COVID-19 and was a kidney transplant recipient. Some T cells may have come from the graft donor.

This clonotype was seen at least ten times. This chain connects TRBV3-1 to TRBJ2-5, with D perhaps TRBD2 (5 bases). The ends were cut back, 4 bases at V and 5 bases at J, with 23 bases in the middle. In germline, CDR1 is LGHDT, CDR2 YNNKEL (reference sequence). The CDR3 consists of 17 residues. The CDR3 region is CASSPWTPISFSETQYF. The CDR3 nucleotides read TGTGCCAGCAGCCCATGGACTCCCATTTCTTTCTCTGAGACCCAGTACTTC.

This clonotype was seen repeatedly, ten times or more. The rearrangement links TRBV6-5 to TRBJ1-4, with TRBD1 matching over 9 bases. From germline, CDR1 is MNHEY and CDR2 SVGAGI. The CDR3 is made up of 17 amino acids. V trimming: 5 bases; J trimming: 5 bases; junction bases outside the gene matches: 12. CDR3 sequence (DNA): TGTGCCAGCAGTGCCGGGACAGGGAACTTCGGGAATGAAAAACTGTTTTTT. Translation: CASSAGTGNFGNEKLFF.

Ten or more counts support this clonotype. The gene calls are TRBV4-3 and TRBJ1-2; no definite D call. V lost 5 bases to trimming and J lost 4 bases, with 23 bases between them. The CDR3 has 17 amino acids. Germline values: CDR1 LGHNA, CDR2 YSLEER. The DNA for the CDR3 is TGCGCCAGCAGCGTGTGGCAAGGACGTCGAAAGACCTATGGCTACACCTTC. It is translated as CASSVWQGRRKTYGYTF.

This clonotype was counted ten times or more. The J gene is TRBJ2-1, the V gene TRBV6-8; a weak D match, TRBD2 (5 bases). Trimming shortened V by 5 bases and J by 11 bases, and 13 bases separated the two germline ends. This CDR3 spans 12 amino acids. Germline V CDR1 and CDR2: MNHGY, SAAAGT. The CDR3 here is CASSPNTRQQFF. The CDR3 region has the DNA TGTGCCAGCAGTCCCAATACTAGACAGCAGTTCTTC.

For this clonotype: With a much larger clone just one base away, this may be a read error. The gene calls are TRBV7-8 and TRBJ1-2; D not certain. CDR1 and CDR2 from the germline V gene are SGHVS and FQNEAQ. The CDR3 is 17 residues long. In DNA, the CDR3 is TGTGCCAACAGCCTATGCCTGTTTACCCGAAAGACCTATGGCTACACCTTC. Its protein product is CANSLCLFTRKTYGYTF.

This clonotype was recorded many times. The chain combines TRBV23-1 with TRBJ1-2; D is unclear. TRBV23-1 is an open reading frame whose function is uncertain. CDR3 size: 17 residues. V was pared by 4 bases and J by 4 bases, with 22 bases between. The CDR3 DNA follows: TGCGCCAGCAGTCTTTCCCAGCTACGCAGAAAGACCTATGGCTACACCTTC. It specifies CASSLSQLRRKTYGYTF.

This clonotype was detected many times. The genes are TRBV28 and TRBJ1-3; D gene unclear. Germline CDR1 is MDHEN and CDR2 is SYDVKM. Trimming shortened V by 4 bases and J by 0 bases, and 4 bases separated the two germline ends. The CDR3 totals 13 residues. CDR3 nucleotides: TGTGCCAGCAGTTCCCCCTCTGGAAACACCATATATTTT. Its translation is CASSSPSGNTIYF.

Concerning this clonotype: A much bigger clone sits one base away, suggesting this may be a read error. J is TRBJ2-5 and V is TRBV3-1; no clear D. CDR3 length equals 17 residues. Germline CDR1 LGHDT, CDR2 YNNKEL (reference sequence). The CDR3 here is CANSPYLPISFSETQYF. The CDR3 DNA reads as TGTGCCAACAGCCCATATCTTCCCATTTCTTTCTCTGAGACCCAGTACTTC.

In its sample, this clonotype was seen many times. The genes are TRBV19 and TRBJ1-5, with D possibly being TRBD1 (6 bases). The CDR3 has 15 amino acids. CDR1 LNHDA and CDR2 SQIVND come from the germline V gene (reference sequence). Trimming pared 8 bases from V and 3 bases from J, leaving 17 bases between. The CDR3, as DNA: TGTGCCAGTTCGGACAGTACGCTCCTCAATCAGCCCCAGCATTTT. It yields the protein CASSDSTLLNQPQHF.

This clonotype was seen ten or more times. This chain connects TRBV10-3 to TRBJ1-3; tentatively, D is TRBD1 (6 bases). Germline CDR1 reads ENHRY; CDR2 reads SYGVKD. Trimming pared 10 bases from V and 2 bases from J, leaving 15 bases between. This CDR3 contains 14 residues. The CDR3 DNA reads as TGTGCCACGGGGGCGGTAGTAGCTGGAAACACCATATATTTT. Its translation: CATGAVVAGNTIYF.

This clonotype was observed at least ten times. The rearrangement links TRBV9 to TRBJ1-6, with a possible D match to TRBD1 (5 bases). The ends were cut back, 4 bases at V and 7 bases at J, with 15 bases in the middle. Germline CDR1 and CDR2: SGDLS and YYNGEE. This CDR3 is built from 15 residues. CDR3 amino acids: CASSPSPGQNSPLHF. Written as DNA, the CDR3 is TGTGCCAGCAGCCCCAGCCCGGGGCAAAATTCACCCCTCCACTTT.

The sample holds many counts of this clonotype. The chain joins TRBV5-6 to TRBJ1-3; D is ambiguous. Germline loops: CDR1 SGHDT, CDR2 YYEEEE. CDR3 length: 15 amino acids. Trimming stripped 4 bases from V and 4 bases from J, with 15 bases between. The DNA for the CDR3 is TGTGCCAGCAGCCTCGGTATGTGGAGGGGAAACACCATATATTTT. This translates into CASSLGMWRGNTIYF.

This clonotype was seen ten or more times. The chain has TRBV15 and TRBJ1-2; D is undetermined. The CDR3 sequence is 17 residues long. Germline CDR1 LNHNV, CDR2 YYDKDF (reference sequence). The ends were cut back, 5 bases at V and 4 bases at J, with 23 bases in the middle. The CDR3 loop reads CATSAHLRCGKTYGYTF. CDR3 bases: TGTGCCACCAGCGCTCACTTAAGGTGTGGAAAGACCTATGGCTACACCTTC. The full variable domain, rest sourced from reference TRBV15 and TRBJ1-2, is DAMVIQNPRYQVTQFGKPVTLSCSQTLNHNVMYWYQQKSSQAPKLLFHYYDKDFNNEADTPDNFQSRRPNTSFCFLDIRSPGLGDTAMYLCATSAHLRCGKTYGYTFGSGTRLTVV.

The chain joins TRBV28 to TRBJ1-2; possible D gene TRBD1, 6 bases. The ends were cut back, 3 bases at V and 2 bases at J, with 22 bases in the middle. The CDR3 has 18 amino acids. Germline-derived CDR1 and CDR2 are MDHEN and SYDVKM. The CDR3 DNA reads as TGTGCCAGCAGTTTCAGTATAGCGGGGGCGCGGGTGAACTATGGCTACACCTTC. This encodes CASSFSIAGARVNYGYTF.

This clonotype has a count of ten or more. The chain combines TRBV20-1 with TRBJ1-5; no clear D. This CDR3 has 14 amino acids. Trimming shortened V by 5 bases and J by 0 bases, and 11 bases separated the two germline ends. CDR1 DFQATT and CDR2 SNEGSKA come from the germline V gene (reference sequence). In DNA, the CDR3 is TGCAGTGCTTCGGACGGATATAGCAATCAGCCCCAGCATTTT. Its protein is CSASDGYSNQPQHF.

This clonotype was observed at least ten times. The chain has TRBV14 and TRBJ1-5; D is unresolved. Germline assignment: CDR1 SGHDN and CDR2 FVKESK. This CDR3 has 13 residues. V lost 1 base to trimming and J lost 7 bases, with 8 bases between them. The CDR3 DNA follows: TGTGCCAGCAGCCAAGGAGGGTGGCAGCCCCAGCATTTT. It codes for CASSQGGWQPQHF.

There are many counts of this clonotype. The chain recombines TRBV18 with TRBJ1-4; the D is unclear. CDR1 and CDR2 from the germline V gene are KGHSH and LQKENI. Trimming cost V 6 bases and J 0 bases, with 8 bases left between them. The CDR3 runs to 14 residues. The CDR3 DNA is TGTGCCAGCTCCCCGAGCCCAACTAATGAAAAACTGTTTTTT. Encoded protein: CASSPSPTNEKLFF.

In this sample, this clonotype turned up once. Just one base apart from a much larger clone, this may be a read error. The CDR3 protein is CASSRTGESDQPQHF. CDR3 coding DNA: TGTGCCAGCAGCCGGACAGGGGAGTCGGATCAGCCCCAGCATTTT. The chain links TRBV7-9 to TRBJ1-5, with TRBD1 identical over 9 bases. CDR1 and CDR2 (germline): SEHNR, FQNEAQ (reference sequence). The trim removed 5 bases at V and 5 bases at J, leaving 7 bases unmatched. CDR3 size: 15 residues.

Ten or more counts support this clonotype. This chain links TRBV7-9 with TRBJ1-5; D remains unclear. The V end was cut by 1 base, the J end by 6 bases, with 10 bases between. The V gene's germline CDR1 is SEHNR and CDR2 FQNEAQ (reference sequence). The CDR3 consists of 14 residues. The CDR3 nucleotides are TGTGCCAGCAGCTTAGATAGTAGTGGTCAGCCCCAGCATTTT. Protein sequence: CASSLDSSGQPQHF.

This clonotype turned up a few times. V gene TRBV18 combines with J gene TRBJ2-3; perhaps TRBD2 as D (6 bases). The CDR3 consists of 14 residues. With 0 bases removed from V and 5 bases from J, the gap between germline ends came to 9 bases. Germline assignment: CDR1 KGHSH and CDR2 LQKENI. CDR3 protein: CASSPPYGGDTQYF. The DNA of the CDR3 is TGTGCCAGCTCACCACCGTACGGGGGAGATACGCAGTATTTT.

A note on this clonotype: A read error may produce the germline difference seen at one junction end. V gene TRBV9 combines with J gene TRBJ2-1; TRBD2 agrees at 10 bases. The CDR3 has 18 residues. In germline, CDR1 is SGDLS, CDR2 YYNGEE. Here the CDR3 DNA reads TGTGCCAGCAACGTAGGTCTAGCGGGGGCGGGCTCCTACAATGAGCAGTTCTTC. Translating it yields CASNVGLAGAGSYNEQFF.

This clonotype has a count of ten or more. The gene calls are TRBV5-1 and TRBJ2-7; 8 positions agree with TRBD1. Germline loops: CDR1 SGHRS, CDR2 YFSETQ. The J segment lost 0 bases and the V segment lost 0 bases, leaving 2 bases of the junction unmatched. This CDR3 region has 15 residues. CDR3 region: CASSLAGGASYEQYF. The CDR3 bases are TGCGCCAGCAGCTTGGCAGGGGGCGCCTCCTACGAGCAGTACTTC.

J is TRBJ2-1 and V is TRBV20-1, with 7 nucleotides matching TRBD1. The CDR3 length is 18 residues. Trimming took 3 bases from V and 7 from J; bases not matched to a gene: 21. CDR1 DFQATT and CDR2 SNEGSKA come from the germline V gene (reference sequence). The CDR3 loop is CSASRRGRGLVGPNEQFF. The CDR3, as DNA: TGCAGTGCTAGTCGTAGGGGAAGGGGGCTAGTGGGCCCGAATGAGCAGTTCTTC.

Points on this clonotype: Just one base apart from a much larger clone, this may be a read error. The J gene is TRBJ2-1, the V gene TRBV19; D is perhaps TRBD2 (5 bases). The CDR3 is made up of 13 amino acids. Germline V gene lookup returns CDR1 LNHDA and CDR2 SQIVND (reference sequence). The CDR3 protein is CASSSGSRNEQLF. The CDR3 region has the DNA TGTGCCAGTAGTTCGGGATCGAGGAATGAGCAGCTCTTC.

This clonotype has ten or more counts. The CDR3 DNA reads TGTGCCAGCAGTTTACGGCAGAACTATGGCTACACCTTC. Protein product: CASSLRQNYGYTF. This chain connects TRBV28 to TRBJ1-2, with D unclear. CDR1 and CDR2 from the germline V gene are MDHEN and SYDVKM. CDR3 length: 13 residues. V dropped 2 bases and J dropped 2 bases, with 6 bases sitting between them.

Ten or more counts support this clonotype. The CDR3 here is CASSLAAHNEQFF. The CDR3 region has the DNA TGTGCCAGCAGCTTAGCGGCGCACAATGAGCAGTTCTTC. V gene TRBV7-9 combines with J gene TRBJ2-1; D gene uncertain. The germline V and J ends were trimmed by 0 bases and 5 bases, with 5 bases remaining between them. The CDR3 sequence is 13 residues long. The germline V gene encodes CDR1 SEHNR and CDR2 FQNEAQ (reference sequence).

This clonotype was counted many times. The J gene is TRBJ2-7, the V gene TRBV6-5; 14 nucleotides agree with TRBD2. Germline V gives CDR1 MNHEY, CDR2 SVGAGI. The V segment lost 4 bases and the J segment 4 bases; nucleotides outside the gene matches: 9. The CDR3 is made up of 17 amino acids. The CDR3 DNA reads TGTGCCAGCAGTTTGGGGGGGGGGACTAGCGGGAGATACGAGCAGTACTTC. Its protein is CASSLGGGTSGRYEQYF.

This clonotype was recorded many times. This sequence joins TRBV7-6 and TRBJ2-7; the match to TRBD1 covers 8 bases. Losses at the gene ends were 2 bases for V and 7 bases for J; bases not matched to a gene: 10. This CDR3 comprises 15 residues. Germline CDR1 reads SGHVS; CDR2 reads FNYEAQ. CDR3 amino acids: CASSLTGTGPTEQYF. CDR3 coding DNA: TGTGCCAGCAGCTTAACCGGGACAGGTCCTACGGAGCAGTACTTC.

This clonotype was recorded at least ten times. Here the CDR3 DNA reads TGTGCCAGCAGTTTTGGGGTCCCGGATACGCAGTATTTT. Translating it yields CASSFGVPDTQYF. The gene calls are TRBV27 and TRBJ2-3; D is uncertain. This CDR3 has 13 residues. Germline CDR1 is MNHEY and CDR2 is SMNVEV (reference sequence). Trimming removed 3 bases at V and 6 bases at J, with 10 bases between.

On this clonotype itself: A much larger clone differs from this one at a single base, so this may be a read error. The CDR3 end shows no conserved phenylalanine or tryptophan, and so a read error is likely. CDR3 bases: TGTGCCAGCAGCTCTGCCTTTAAGTGCCGAAAGACCTATGGCTACACCCTC. Residues: CASSSAFKCRKTYGYTL. The rearrangement joins TRBV7-7 to TRBJ1-2, with D uncertain. This CDR3 comprises 17 residues. Trimming removed 4 bases at V and 4 bases at J, with 22 bases between. Germline CDR1 SSHAT, CDR2 FNYEAQ (reference sequence).